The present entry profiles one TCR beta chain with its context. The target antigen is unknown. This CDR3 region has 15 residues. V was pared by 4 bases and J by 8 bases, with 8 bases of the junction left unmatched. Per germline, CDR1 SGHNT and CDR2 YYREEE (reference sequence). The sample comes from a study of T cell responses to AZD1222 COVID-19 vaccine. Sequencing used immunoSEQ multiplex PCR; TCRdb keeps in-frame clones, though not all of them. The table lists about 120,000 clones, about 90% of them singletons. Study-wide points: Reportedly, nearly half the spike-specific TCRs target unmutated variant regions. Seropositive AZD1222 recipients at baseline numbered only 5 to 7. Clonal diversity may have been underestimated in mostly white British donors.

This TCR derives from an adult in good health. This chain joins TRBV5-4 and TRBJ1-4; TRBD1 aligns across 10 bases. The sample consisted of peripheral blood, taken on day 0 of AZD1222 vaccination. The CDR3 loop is CASSPDRGLEEKLFF. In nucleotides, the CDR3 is TGTGCCAGCAGCCCTGACAGGGGGCTAGAGGAAAAACTGTTTTTT.